This TCR beta chain is from a study of monozygotic twins with inflammatory bowel disease. Findings and limits, study-wide: Concordant and discordant twins showed no difference in repertoire similarity, possibly from limited power.

The quantity of total RNA per TCR library was around 3,600 ng. Generation of cDNA took place in eight separate reactions per sample. UMIs bearing a 6-nucleotide sample barcode were added through template switching. TCRdb reprocessed the 5' RACE reads and stores each CDR3 protein as one record, lacking DNA. Found here are approximately 400,000 distinct CDR3 sequences; the top ten clones hold about 2.2%. Note on this clonotype: Antigen unknown.

This CDR3 spans 14 amino acids. The TCR was taken from a human donor with ulcerative colitis or Crohn's disease, or a healthy co-twin of an affected twin (not recorded which). Sequencing used blood. V and J are TRBV12-3 or TRBV12-4 and TRBJ2-2. CDR3 loop: CASSFGQHTGELFF.